This TCR beta chain is from a study of shared clonotypes between healthy human individuals. The table came from immunoSEQ multiplex PCR; TCRdb's copy has only in-frame clones and leaves some out. The sample includes roughly 2 million clones, approximately 95% of them seen just once. The CDR3 is made up of 14 amino acids. The ends were cut back, 1 base at V and 2 bases at J, with 9 bases in the middle. Germline CDR1 reads SGHAT; CDR2 reads FQNNGV. Naive CD8 cells lacked CD45RO, underwent positive selection for CCR7 and left out terminally differentiated effector memory CD45RA+ cells. The sequenced material came from naive CD8+ T cells sorted from blood. The TCR originated in a man between 18 and 29 years old in good health. The chain uses TRBV11-2 and TRBJ2-7, with D unclear. CDR3 in amino acids: CASSLGGVTYEQYF. CDR3 in DNA: TGTGCCAGCAGCTTAGGAGGAGTTACCTACGAGCAGTACTTC.